The clone carrying this T cell receptor beta chain has ten or more counts. Its antigen is still unknown. These data are taken from a study of T-cell memory formation after mild COVID-19. V shed 0 bases and J 4 bases; nucleotides not matched to a gene: 7. The CDR3 contains 17 residues. From germline, CDR1 is KGHSH and CDR2 LQKENI. Study findings and constraints: Of the contracting clones, CD4+ ones lay mainly in CM and EM, and CD8+ ones in EMRA. Second-wave clones that peaked on day 37 lacked confirmed SARS-CoV-2 specificity. Clones that contracted from day 15 to 85 had balanced CD4/CD8; later expanders were CD4+ biased.

The 5'RACE method, run with constant-segment primers, produced TCR alpha and TCR beta cDNA libraries (carrying sample barcodes and UMIs). TCRdb ran MiXCR on the 5' RACE reads and lists one entry per CDR3 protein. The sample lists 340,000 or so distinct CDR3 sequences; 10% to 15% were seen once. This clonotype was obtained from a man between 18 and 29 years old who had mild COVID-19 (a few samples of this study predate the infection). Cell type and time point are not known. The specimen was PBMCs or a T cell subset sorted from them (not recorded which). The chain couples TRBV18 to TRBJ1-1; 11 nucleotides match TRBD1. The CDR3 DNA reads as TGTGCCAGCTCACCACCGGGACAGGGGGTTGGTGGCACTGAAGCTTTCTTT. Its translation is CASSPPGQGVGGTEAFF. The whole variable domain, remainder taken from reference TRBV18 and TRBJ1-1, is NAGVMQNPRHLVRRRGQEARLRCSPMKGHSHVYWYRQLPEEGLKFMVYLQKENIIDESGMPKERFSAEFPKEGPSILRIQQVVRGDSAAYFCASSPPGQGVGGTEAFFGQGTRLTVV.